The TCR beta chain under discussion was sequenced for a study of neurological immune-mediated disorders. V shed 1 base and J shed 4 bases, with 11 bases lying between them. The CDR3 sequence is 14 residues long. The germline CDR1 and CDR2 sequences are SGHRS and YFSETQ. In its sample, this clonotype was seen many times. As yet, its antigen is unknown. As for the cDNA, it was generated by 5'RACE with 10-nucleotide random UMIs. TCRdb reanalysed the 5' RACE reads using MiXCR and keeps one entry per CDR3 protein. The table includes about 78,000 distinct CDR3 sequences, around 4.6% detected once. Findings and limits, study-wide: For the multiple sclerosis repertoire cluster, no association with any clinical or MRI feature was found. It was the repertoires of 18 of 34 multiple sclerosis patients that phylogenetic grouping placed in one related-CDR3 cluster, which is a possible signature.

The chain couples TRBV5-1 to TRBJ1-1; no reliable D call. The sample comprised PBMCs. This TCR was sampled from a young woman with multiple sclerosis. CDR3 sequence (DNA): TGCGCCAGCAGCTTGACGGAGGGTGTCACTGAAGCTTTCTTT. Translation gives CASSLTEGVTEAFF.